Shown below are 15 T cell receptor beta chains from a single sample sequenced in a study of blood T cells in healthy people across ages. Combining a sample-barcoded 5' primer with a J-beta primer mix, a second PCR ran for roughly 7 to 11 cycles. TCRdb re-analysed the 5' RACE reads in MiXCR, keeping a single row per CDR3 protein. This sample yields 1.4 million or so distinct CDR3 sequences, of which approximately 43% are seen a single time; 4% belongs to the top ten. Material: blood. The receptors shown here come from a woman aged 18-29 years in good health.

This chain connects TRBV20-1 to TRBJ2-4; D remains ambiguous. The CDR3 sequence is 14 residues long. Germline assignment: CDR1 DFQATT and CDR2 SNEGSKA (reference sequence). DNA for the CDR3: TGCAGCCGCCTCGACACCTTCTCCTACAATGAGCAGTACTTC. Protein product: CSRLDTFSYNEQYF.

This clonotype was seen repeatedly, ten times or more. This chain connects TRBV7-9 to TRBJ1-2; D not resolved. V lost 1 base to trimming and J lost 8 bases, with 8 bases between them. The germline V gene encodes CDR1 SEHNR and CDR2 FQNEAQ (reference sequence). The CDR3 loop spans 12 amino acids. The CDR3 nucleotides read TGTGCCAGCAGCTTAGGAGGGAACGGCTACACCTTC. This translates into CASSLGGNGYTF. Drawing the rest from reference TRBV7-9 and TRBJ1-2, the complete variable domain is DTGVSQNPRHKITKRGQNVTFRCDPISEHNRLYWYRQTLGQGPEFLTYFQNEAQLEKSRLLSDRFSAERPKGSFSTLEIQRTEQGDSAMYLCASSLGGNGYTFGSGTRLTVV.

The J gene is TRBJ2-3, the V gene TRBV20-1; a possible D gene is TRBD2 (6 bases). This CDR3 spans 16 amino acids. Per the germline V gene, CDR1 is DFQATT and CDR2 is SNEGSKA (reference sequence). Deletions cut 0 bases from V and 0 bases from J, with 13 bases between. The CDR3 nucleotides are TGCAGTGCTAGAGATCCCCCGGGACTCAGCACAGATACGCAGTATTTT. Amino acids: CSARDPPGLSTDTQYF.

This clonotype showed up just a few times. The chain employs TRBV7-2 and TRBJ2-1; 16 positions agree with TRBD2. This CDR3 has 15 residues. Trimming cost V 4 bases and J 11 bases; bases outside gene matches: 5. The germline V gene has CDR1 SGHTA and CDR2 FQGNSA. In nucleotides, the CDR3 is TGTGCCAGCAGCTCGGGACTAGCGGGAGGGTATAAGCAGTTCTTC. This codes for CASSSGLAGGYKQFF.

The rearrangement links TRBV28 to TRBJ2-7; 12 bases map to TRBD2. CDR1 and CDR2 (germline): MDHEN, SYDVKM. This CDR3 contains 16 residues. V dropped 2 bases and J dropped 0; count of bases not matched to a gene: 2. The CDR3 nucleotides read TGTGCCAGCAGTTTACTAGCGGGAGGGCCCTCCTACGAGCAGTACTTC. Residues: CASSLLAGGPSYEQYF.

The CDR3 protein is CASSLHPQGARNTEAFF. DNA for the CDR3: TGCGCCAGCAGCCTCCACCCCCAGGGGGCCAGGAACACTGAAGCTTTCTTT. J is TRBJ1-1 and V is TRBV4-1; 8 nucleotides line up with TRBD1. Germline CDR1 and CDR2: MGHRA and YSYEKL. V lost 4 bases, J lost 1 base, and 11 bases stayed unmatched. The CDR3 contains 17 residues.

The V and J genes are TRBV27 and TRBJ1-2; no firm D call. Germline lookup yields CDR1 MNHEY and CDR2 SMNVEV (reference sequence). This CDR3 has 12 residues. V was clipped by 5 bases and J by 10 bases, with 14 bases between them. The CDR3 DNA sequence: TGTGCCAGCAGTCCACGCGGGGATTACTACACCTTC. Translating it yields CASSPRGDYYTF.

The V call is TRBV7-9, the J call TRBJ1-1; no definite D call. The germline V gene encodes CDR1 SEHNR and CDR2 FQNEAQ (reference sequence). This CDR3 contains 12 residues. V shed 1 base and J shed 10 bases, with 10 bases lying between them. CDR3: CASSLGQDPAFF. The CDR3 DNA sequence: TGTGCCAGCAGCTTAGGTCAGGACCCAGCTTTCTTT.

This clonotype came up a few times. The rearrangement joins TRBV27 to TRBJ1-2; D remains ambiguous. Looked up from germline, CDR1 is MNHEY and CDR2 is SMNVEV (reference sequence). The CDR3 totals 14 residues. The ends were cut back, 6 bases at V and 6 bases at J, with 17 bases in the middle. The CDR3 sequence is CASSPRRTADGYTF. The CDR3 DNA is TGTGCCAGCAGCCCCCGCCGGACTGCCGATGGCTACACCTTC.

This clonotype was found a few times. This chain joins TRBV27 and TRBJ2-1; 9 bases align to TRBD1. With 3 bases clipped from V and 6 bases from J, the junction kept 3 bases outside the gene matches. The length of the CDR3 is 14 residues. Germline CDR1 MNHEY, CDR2 SMNVEV (reference sequence). The CDR3 DNA follows: TGTGCCAGCAGTTTGGACAGGGGAACCAATGAGCAGTTCTTC. It specifies CASSLDRGTNEQFF.

A few counts support this clonotype. This may be a read error: a much more frequent sequence differs by one nucleotide. V and J are TRBV24-1 and TRBJ2-7; D might be TRBD2 (5 bases). CDR3 length equals 13 residues. V lost 3 bases to trimming and J lost 9 bases, with 14 bases between them. Per the germline V gene, CDR1 is KGHDR and CDR2 is SFDVKD. CDR3 sequence: CATSDLSWAGQYF. CDR3 in DNA: TGTGCCACCAGTGATCTATCATGGGCGGGGCAGTACTTC.

The chain carries TRBV6-6 and TRBJ1-1; D may be TRBD1 (6 bases). Per germline, CDR1 MNHNY and CDR2 SVGAGI (reference sequence). V was cut by 6 bases and J by 0 bases, with 20 bases left in between. The CDR3 consists of 17 residues. Here the CDR3 reads CASRPPLGGQLNTEAFF. CDR3 sequence (DNA): TGTGCCAGCAGGCCGCCCCTGGGCGGACAGTTGAACACTGAAGCTTTCTTT.

This clonotype was recorded at least ten times. The chain recombines TRBV7-2 with TRBJ2-3; TRBD2 aligns across 9 bases. The CDR3 spans 14 residues. The germline gives CDR1 SGHTA, CDR2 FQGNSA. V dropped 5 bases and J dropped 3; count of bases not matched to a gene: 3. The CDR3 sequence is CASSAAGGTDTQYF. The CDR3, as DNA: TGTGCCAGCAGCGCTGCGGGGGGGACAGATACGCAGTATTTT.

This clonotype occurred many times. The rearrangement links TRBV20-1 to TRBJ2-1; no clear D. V was cut by 3 bases and J by 4 bases, with 13 bases left in between. Germline V CDR1 and CDR2: DFQATT, SNEGSKA (reference sequence). This CDR3 contains 14 residues. The CDR3 DNA sequence: TGCAGTGCTAGCCCCATTCCTACTTACAATGAGCAGTTCTTC. Translated, it gives CSASPIPTYNEQFF.

The chain joins TRBV12-3 or TRBV12-4 to TRBJ1-5; no reliable D call. The CDR3 contains 12 residues. V was shortened by 0 bases and J by 6 bases, with 3 bases between the two germline ends. Here the CDR3 reads CASSLAPQPQHF. The CDR3, as DNA: TGTGCCAGCAGTTTAGCGCCTCAGCCCCAGCATTTT.